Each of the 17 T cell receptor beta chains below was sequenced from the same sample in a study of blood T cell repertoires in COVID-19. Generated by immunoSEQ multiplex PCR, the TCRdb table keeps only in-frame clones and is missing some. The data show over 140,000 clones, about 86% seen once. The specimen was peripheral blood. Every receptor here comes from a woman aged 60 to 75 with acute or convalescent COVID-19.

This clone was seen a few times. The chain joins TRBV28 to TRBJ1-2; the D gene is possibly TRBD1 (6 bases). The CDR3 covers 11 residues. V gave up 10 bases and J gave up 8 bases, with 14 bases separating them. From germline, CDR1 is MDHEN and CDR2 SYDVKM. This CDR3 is CATGDRRGYTF. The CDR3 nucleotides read TGTGCCACAGGGGACCGGAGGGGCTACACCTTC.

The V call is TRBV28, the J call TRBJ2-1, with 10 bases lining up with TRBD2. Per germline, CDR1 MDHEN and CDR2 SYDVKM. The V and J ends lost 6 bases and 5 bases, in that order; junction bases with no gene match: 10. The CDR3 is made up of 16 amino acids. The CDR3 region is CASSRIEAGGDNEQFF. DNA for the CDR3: TGTGCCAGCAGCCGTATCGAAGCGGGAGGGGACAATGAGCAGTTCTTC.

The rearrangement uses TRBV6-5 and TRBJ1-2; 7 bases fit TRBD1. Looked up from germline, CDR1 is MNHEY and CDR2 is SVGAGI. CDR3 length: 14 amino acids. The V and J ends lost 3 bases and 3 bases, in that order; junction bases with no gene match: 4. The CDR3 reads CASSYYRGDYGYTF. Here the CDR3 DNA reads TGTGCCAGCAGTTATTACAGGGGCGACTATGGCTACACCTTC.

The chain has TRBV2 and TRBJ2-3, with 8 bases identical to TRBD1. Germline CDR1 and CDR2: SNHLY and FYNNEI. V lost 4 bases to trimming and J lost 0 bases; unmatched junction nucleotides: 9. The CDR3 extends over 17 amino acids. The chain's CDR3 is CASSGRGTGLSTDTQYF. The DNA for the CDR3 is TGTGCCAGCAGTGGCAGAGGGACAGGCCTTAGCACAGATACGCAGTATTTT.

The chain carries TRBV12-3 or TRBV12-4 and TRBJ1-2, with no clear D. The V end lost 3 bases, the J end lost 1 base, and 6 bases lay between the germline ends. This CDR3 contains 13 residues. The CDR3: CASSFGVNYGYTF. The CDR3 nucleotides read TGTGCCAGCAGTTTCGGGGTTAACTATGGCTACACCTTC.

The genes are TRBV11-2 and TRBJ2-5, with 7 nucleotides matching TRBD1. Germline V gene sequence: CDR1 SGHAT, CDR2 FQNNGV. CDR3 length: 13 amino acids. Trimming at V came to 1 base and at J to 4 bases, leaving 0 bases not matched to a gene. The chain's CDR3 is CASSLGDRETQYF. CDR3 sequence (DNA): TGTGCCAGCAGCTTAGGGGACAGAGAGACCCAGTACTTC.

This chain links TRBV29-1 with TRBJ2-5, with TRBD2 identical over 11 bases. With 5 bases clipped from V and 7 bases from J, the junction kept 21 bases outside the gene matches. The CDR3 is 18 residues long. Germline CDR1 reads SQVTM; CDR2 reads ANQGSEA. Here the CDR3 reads CSVSYKPGLAAAQGTQYF. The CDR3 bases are TGCAGCGTTTCCTATAAACCGGGACTAGCGGCCGCTCAGGGGACCCAGTACTTC. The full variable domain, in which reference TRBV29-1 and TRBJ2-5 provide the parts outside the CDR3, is SAVISQKPSRDICQRGTSLTIQCQVDSQVTMMFWYRQQPGQSLTLIATANQGSEATYESGFVIDKFPISRPNLTFSTLTVSNMSPEDSSIYLCSVSYKPGLAAAQGTQYFGPGTRLLVL.

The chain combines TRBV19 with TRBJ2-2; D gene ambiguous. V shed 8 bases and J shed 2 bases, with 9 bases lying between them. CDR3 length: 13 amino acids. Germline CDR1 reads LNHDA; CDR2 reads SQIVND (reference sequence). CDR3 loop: CASSVSNTGELFF. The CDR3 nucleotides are TGTGCCAGTTCAGTCTCCAACACCGGGGAGCTGTTTTTT.

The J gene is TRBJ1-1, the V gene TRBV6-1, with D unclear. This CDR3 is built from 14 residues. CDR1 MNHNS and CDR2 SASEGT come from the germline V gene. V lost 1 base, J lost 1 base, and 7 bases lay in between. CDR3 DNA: TGTGCCAGCAGTGAAGTGGCACCGAACACTGAAGCTTTCTTT. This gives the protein CASSEVAPNTEAFF.

CDR3 DNA sequence: TGTGCCAGCAGTGAGCGGCCAGTGAACGAGCAGTACTTC. This encodes CASSERPVNEQYF. V gene TRBV2 combines with J gene TRBJ2-7; D ambiguous. Trimming pared 3 bases from V and 5 bases from J, leaving 11 bases between. CDR1 SNHLY and CDR2 FYNNEI come from the germline V gene. The CDR3 runs 13 residues.

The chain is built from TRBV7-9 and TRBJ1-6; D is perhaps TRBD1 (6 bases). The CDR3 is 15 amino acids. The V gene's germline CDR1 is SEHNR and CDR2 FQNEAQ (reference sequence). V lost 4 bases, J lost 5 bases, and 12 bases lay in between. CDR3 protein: CASSSRQGNNSPLHF. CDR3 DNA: TGTGCCAGCAGCTCTCGGCAGGGGAATAATTCACCCCTCCACTTT.

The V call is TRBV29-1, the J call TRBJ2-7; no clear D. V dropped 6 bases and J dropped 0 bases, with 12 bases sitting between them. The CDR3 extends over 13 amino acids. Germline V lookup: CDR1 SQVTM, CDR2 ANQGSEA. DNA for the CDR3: TGCAGCGTAAGACTCCAGAGCTCCTACGAGCAGTACTTC. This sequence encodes CSVRLQSSYEQYF.

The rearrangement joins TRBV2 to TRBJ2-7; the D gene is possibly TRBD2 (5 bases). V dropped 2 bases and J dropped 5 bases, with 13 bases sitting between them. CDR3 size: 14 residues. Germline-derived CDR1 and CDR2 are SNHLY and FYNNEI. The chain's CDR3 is CASSEREITDEQYF. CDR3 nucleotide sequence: TGTGCCAGCAGTGAAAGGGAGATCACGGACGAGCAGTACTTC. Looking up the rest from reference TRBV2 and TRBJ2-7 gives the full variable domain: EPEVTQTPSHQVTQMGQEVILRCVPISNHLYFYWYRQILGQKVEFLVSFYNNEISEKSEIFDDQFSVERPDGSNFTLKIRSTKLEDSAMYFCASSEREITDEQYFGPGTRLTVT.

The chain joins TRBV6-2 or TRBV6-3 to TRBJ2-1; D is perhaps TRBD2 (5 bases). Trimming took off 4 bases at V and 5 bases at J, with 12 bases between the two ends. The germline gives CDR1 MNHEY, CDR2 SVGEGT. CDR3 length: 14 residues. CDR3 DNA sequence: TGTGCCAGCAGTTTCGGCGGACTGAACAATGAGCAGTTCTTC. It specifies CASSFGGLNNEQFF.

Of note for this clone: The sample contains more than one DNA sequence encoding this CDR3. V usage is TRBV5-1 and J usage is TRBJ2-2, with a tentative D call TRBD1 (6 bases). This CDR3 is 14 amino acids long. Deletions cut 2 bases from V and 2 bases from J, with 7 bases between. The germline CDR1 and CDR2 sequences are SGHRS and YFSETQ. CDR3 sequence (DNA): TGCGCCAGCAGCTTACAGGGAAACACCGGGGAGCTGTTTTTT. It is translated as CASSLQGNTGELFF.

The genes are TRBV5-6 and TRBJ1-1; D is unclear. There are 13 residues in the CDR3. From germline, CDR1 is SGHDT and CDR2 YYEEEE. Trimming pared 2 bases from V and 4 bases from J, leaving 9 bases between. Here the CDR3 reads CASSFYWSTEAFF. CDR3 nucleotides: TGTGCCAGCAGCTTTTACTGGTCCACTGAAGCTTTCTTT.

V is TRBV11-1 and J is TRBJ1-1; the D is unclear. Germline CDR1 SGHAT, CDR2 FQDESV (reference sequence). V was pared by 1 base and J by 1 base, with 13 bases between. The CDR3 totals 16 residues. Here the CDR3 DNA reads TGTGCCAGCAGCTTAGTAAGTACGGGTCGGAACACTGAAGCTTTCTTT. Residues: CASSLVSTGRNTEAFF.